Shown below are 23 T cell receptor beta chains from a single sample sequenced in a study of preoperative IRX-2 immunotherapy in early breast cancer. The method was immunoSEQ multiplex PCR; TCRdb's version includes in-frame clones alone and lacks a portion of them. Of about 13,000 clones listed, roughly 91% were seen once; the top ten hold around 28%. Stated treatment: preoperative locoregional IRX-2 cytokine immunotherapy. This specimen was collected from a patient treated with IRX-2 immunotherapy. These receptors were taken from a human donor with breast cancer.

V usage is TRBV28 and J usage is TRBJ2-1; the D is unclear. CDR1 and CDR2 (germline): MDHEN, SYDVKM. The CDR3 extends over 15 amino acids. V was clipped by 6 bases and J by 5 bases, with 17 bases between them. This CDR3 reads CASRNPVLVNNEQFF. CDR3 DNA: TGTGCCAGCAGAAACCCAGTACTCGTCAACAATGAGCAGTTCTTC.

This clone was seen only a few times. The chain combines TRBV6-6 with TRBJ1-1; 9 positions match TRBD1. The V and J ends lost 0 bases and 5 bases, in that order; junction bases with no gene match: 1. The CDR3 totals 14 residues. In germline, CDR1 is MNHNY, CDR2 SVGAGI (reference sequence). CDR3 DNA: TGTGCCAGCAGTTACTCTGGGACAGGGACTGAAGCTTTCTTT. This translates into CASSYSGTGTEAFF.

The sample holds one count of this clone. This chain connects TRBV5-4 to TRBJ1-6, with 7 nucleotides matching TRBD1. The CDR3 has 15 residues. Looked up from germline, CDR1 is SGHNT and CDR2 is YYREEE (reference sequence). Unmatched junction bases numbered 11, after V lost 5 bases and J lost 9 bases. CDR3 nucleotide sequence: TGTGCCAGCAGTCCTCAGGTAGGGGGCAGTTCACCCCTCCACTTT. Translating gives CASSPQVGGSSPLHF.

The chain is built from TRBV7-6 and TRBJ1-1; a possible D gene is TRBD1 (6 bases). The ends were cut back, 1 base at V and 5 bases at J, with 8 bases in the middle. Per the germline V gene, CDR1 is SGHVS and CDR2 is FNYEAQ. This CDR3 spans 13 amino acids. In DNA, the CDR3 is TGTGCCAGCAGCTTAGGCGGGACAACTGAAGCTTTCTTT. The encoded protein is CASSLGGTTEAFF.

This clone was recorded once. The chain joins TRBV6-1 to TRBJ1-5, with 9 bases aligning to TRBD1. The CDR3 runs to 14 residues. Unmatched junction bases numbered 6, after V lost 7 bases and J lost 5 bases. The V gene's germline CDR1 is MNHNS and CDR2 SASEGT. In DNA, the CDR3 is TGTGCCAGCAACAACAGGGGGCGAGATCAGCCCCAGCATTTT. This sequence encodes CASNNRGRDQPQHF.

DNA for the CDR3: TGTGCTAGTGGTTTTGCTAGCGGGGGGTGGGGCACCGGGGAGCTGTTTTTT. Its translation is CASGFASGGWGTGELFF. The chain recombines TRBV12-5 with TRBJ2-2; 11 bases agree with TRBD2. Per the germline V gene, CDR1 is LGHNT and CDR2 is FRNRAP. Germline trimming cut 3 bases from V and 4 bases from J; bases unmatched to any gene: 7. The CDR3 has 17 amino acids.

The CDR3 DNA reads TGTGCCAGCAGTGGGGTCACAGGGAGGGAAAAACTGTTTTTT. This encodes CASSGVTGREKLFF. This chain connects TRBV6-1 to TRBJ1-4; maybe TRBD1 (6 bases). The germline V gene has CDR1 MNHNS and CDR2 SASEGT. V was cut by 4 bases and J by 8 bases, with 14 bases left in between. This CDR3 contains 14 residues.

The chain uses TRBV6-1 and TRBJ1-2; D is ambiguous. V was clipped by 1 base and J by 2 bases, with 5 bases between them. This CDR3 has 13 amino acids. Germline lookup yields CDR1 MNHNS and CDR2 SASEGT. CDR3 coding DNA: TGTGCCAGCAGTGAAGGGCTGAACTATGGCTACACCTTC. Translated, it gives CASSEGLNYGYTF.

The rearrangement joins TRBV11-1 to TRBJ1-6; D not certain. CDR1 and CDR2 (germline): SGHAT, FQDESV (reference sequence). Trimming removed 10 bases at V and 7 bases at J, with 14 bases between. This CDR3 is 13 amino acids long. CDR3 residues: CATSDRQNSPLHF. CDR3 sequence (DNA): TGTGCCACCTCGGACCGACAAAATTCACCCCTCCACTTT.

This clone was found a few times. The CDR3 spells CSVVIRGRDEKLFF. The DNA of the CDR3 is TGCAGCGTTGTAATCCGGGGGAGGGATGAAAAACTGTTTTTT. The chain combines TRBV29-1 with TRBJ1-4; D is perhaps TRBD1 (5 bases). CDR1 is SQVTM, CDR2 ANQGSEA, per germline. CDR3 length equals 14 residues. With 4 bases removed from V and 6 bases from J, the gap between germline ends came to 15 bases. Full variable domain (outside the CDR3, taken from reference TRBV29-1 and TRBJ1-4): SAVISQKPSRDICQRGTSLTIQCQVDSQVTMMFWYRQQPGQSLTLIATANQGSEATYESGFVIDKFPISRPNLTFSTLTVSNMSPEDSSIYLCSVVIRGRDEKLFFGSGTQLSVL.

The V gene is TRBV5-4, the J gene TRBJ2-1; 8 bases are a match to TRBD2. This CDR3 spans 16 amino acids. The J segment lost 10 bases and the V segment lost 0 bases, leaving 12 bases of the junction unmatched. The germline V gene encodes CDR1 SGHNT and CDR2 YYREEE (reference sequence). As DNA, the CDR3 is TGTGCCAGCAGCTTGGACTCTTCGGGGGGGGCCAGCGAGCAGTTCTTC. It translates to CASSLDSSGGASEQFF.

The chain couples TRBV9 to TRBJ2-7; tentative D call: TRBD2 (6 bases). Trimming stripped 2 bases from V and 3 bases from J, with 12 bases between. CDR1 and CDR2 (germline): SGDLS, YYNGEE. CDR3 length: 14 residues. CDR3 DNA: TGTGCCAGCAGCGTCCGGGACTCCCTCTACGAGCAGTACGTC. Amino acid sequence: CASSVRDSLYEQYV.

The rearrangement joins TRBV5-6 to TRBJ2-3; 8 bases agree with TRBD2. CDR3 length equals 15 residues. The junction had 6 bases not matched to a gene; V was cut back by 6 bases and J by 0 bases. Per the germline V gene, CDR1 is SGHDT and CDR2 is YYEEEE. CDR3 coding DNA: TGTGCCAGCAACCGGGGGGGGACGAGCACAGATACGCAGTATTTT. It codes for CASNRGGTSTDTQYF.

The J gene is TRBJ1-4, the V gene TRBV28; D is perhaps TRBD1 (6 bases). Germline V CDR1 and CDR2: MDHEN, SYDVKM. CDR3 size: 15 residues. The V end was cut by 7 bases, the J end by 4 bases, with 16 bases between. This CDR3 reads CASKTGGQDNEKLFF. CDR3 DNA sequence: TGTGCCAGCAAGACCGGGGGGCAGGATAATGAAAAACTGTTTTTT.

This chain links TRBV4-2 with TRBJ2-1; TRBD2 matches 11 bases. Per the germline V gene, CDR1 is LGHNA and CDR2 is YNFKEQ. There are 15 residues in the CDR3. V gave up 4 bases and J gave up 5 bases; unmatched junction bases: 4. CDR3 bases: TGTGCCAGCAGCCCTGGGACTAGCGGACACAATGAGCAGTTCTTC. Encoded protein: CASSPGTSGHNEQFF.

V usage is TRBV7-8 and J usage is TRBJ2-3; 8 bases are shared with TRBD2. The CDR3 has 16 residues. Germline V gene lookup returns CDR1 SGHVS and CDR2 FQNEAQ. The V and J ends lost 5 bases and 6 bases, in that order; junction bases with no gene match: 13. This CDR3 is CASSPYGSGGGDTQYF. CDR3 nucleotides: TGTGCCAGCAGCCCCTACGGCAGCGGGGGAGGGGATACGCAGTATTTT.

The chain carries TRBV30 and TRBJ1-6, with D maybe TRBD1 (5 bases). The CDR3 contains 16 residues. Per the germline V gene, CDR1 is GTSNPN and CDR2 is SVGIG (reference sequence). V was trimmed by 2 bases and J by 4 bases, leaving 15 bases between them. As DNA, the CDR3 is TGTGCCTGGAGTAGAAGCGGACGGGGGTATAATTCACCCCTCCACTTT. Encoded protein: CAWSRSGRGYNSPLHF. Combining the CDR3 with reference TRBV30 and TRBJ1-6 gives the whole variable domain SQTIHQWPATLVQPVGSPLSLECTVEGTSNPNLYWYRQAAGRGLQLLFYSVGIGQISSEVPQNLSASRPQDRQFILSSKKLLLSDSGFYLCAWSRSGRGYNSPLHFGNGTRLTVT.

The chain joins TRBV6-6 to TRBJ2-2; 7 nucleotides agree with TRBD1. The ends lost 4 bases at V and 6 bases at J; junction bases unmatched: 8. CDR3 length: 15 amino acids. Looked up from germline, CDR1 is MNHNY and CDR2 is SVGAGI (reference sequence). CDR3 DNA sequence: TGTGCCAGCAGTTTCTCAGACAGGGCCCCCGGGGAGCTGTTTTTT. Translation: CASSFSDRAPGELFF.

This chain links TRBV6-5 with TRBJ2-2; 9 bases match TRBD1. The CDR3 sequence is 15 residues long. V lost 6 bases, J lost 5 bases, and 7 bases stayed unmatched. Germline V gives CDR1 MNHEY, CDR2 SVGAGI. Written as DNA, the CDR3 is TGTGCCAGCAGGCCTACAGGGGGCCGGACCGGGGAGCTGTTTTTT. It specifies CASRPTGGRTGELFF.

This clone was detected once. The genes are TRBV11-2 and TRBJ2-2, with 8 bases matching TRBD1. V dropped 5 bases and J dropped 1; count of bases not matched to a gene: 9. This CDR3 comprises 17 residues. Germline values: CDR1 SGHAT, CDR2 FQNNGV. The CDR3 sequence is CASSPSADRGNTGELFF. CDR3 sequence (DNA): TGTGCCAGCAGCCCTTCCGCCGACAGGGGGAACACCGGGGAGCTGTTTTTT.

The V gene is TRBV27, the J gene TRBJ2-1; 7 nucleotides align to TRBD2. CDR3 length: 14 amino acids. V lost 7 bases, J lost 2 bases, and 5 bases stayed unmatched. Germline-derived CDR1 and CDR2 are MNHEY and SMNVEV (reference sequence). DNA of the CDR3: TGTGCCAGCAACCGGGGACTAACCTACAATGAGCAGTTCTTC. Its translation is CASNRGLTYNEQFF.

The chain employs TRBV7-6 and TRBJ2-2, with a tentative D call TRBD1 (6 bases). The CDR3 sequence is 17 residues long. Between the trimmed V and J ends, which lost 0 bases and 1 base, there was a span of 12 bases. Germline CDR1 SGHVS, CDR2 FNYEAQ. The CDR3 DNA reads TGTGCCAGCAGCTTAGCTTCGACAGGCCGGAACACCGGGGAGCTGTTTTTT. As protein: CASSLASTGRNTGELFF. Full variable domain (outside the CDR3, taken from reference TRBV7-6 and TRBJ2-2): GAGVSQSPRYKVTKRGQDVALRCDPISGHVSLYWYRQALGQGPEFLTYFNYEAQQDKSGLPNDRFSAERPEGSISTLTIQRTEQRDSAMYRCASSLASTGRNTGELFFGEGSRLTVL.

The chain is built from TRBV5-1 and TRBJ2-3; no firm D call. With 6 bases removed from V and 0 bases from J, the gap between germline ends came to 11 bases. Germline lookup yields CDR1 SGHRS and CDR2 YFSETQ. The CDR3 consists of 14 residues. The CDR3 loop reads CASTRTASTDTQYF. The CDR3, as DNA: TGCGCCAGCACCCGTACCGCGAGCACAGATACGCAGTATTTT.